The 8 T cell receptor beta chains below all came from one sample that was sequenced in a study of T cell repertoires in cytomegalovirus infection. Using its own MiXCR run on the reads, TCRdb lists one record per CDR3 protein. Seen here are over 200,000 distinct CDR3 sequences, about an eighth observed once, and the top ten hold 8.5% to 10%. Sequences were obtained from PBMCs. These receptors were collected from a human donor in good health (CMV status not recorded). Some clones in this sample may be carry-over from other donors' samples.

This clonotype has more than one count but fewer than ten. The chain links TRBV27 to TRBJ1-6; D may be TRBD1 (5 bases). Germline loops: CDR1 MNHEY, CDR2 SMNVEV (reference sequence). Between the trimmed V and J ends, which lost 0 bases and 10 bases, there was a span of 16 bases. The CDR3 totals 16 residues. This CDR3 reads CASSLSPAGGASPLHF. The CDR3 DNA is TGTGCCAGCAGTTTATCCCCGGCCGGCGGGGCATCACCCCTCCACTTT.

This chain connects TRBV5-8 to TRBJ2-7; D perhaps matches TRBD2 (5 bases). There are 15 residues in the CDR3. Germline V CDR1 and CDR2: SGHTS, YDEGEE. V dropped 5 bases and J dropped 3 bases, with 18 bases sitting between them. Here the CDR3 DNA reads TGTGCCAGCAGACGTCGTTGGGAGATAGACTACGAGCAGTACTTC. Translated: CASRRRWEIDYEQYF.

The table lists this clonotype with many counts. The V and J genes are TRBV12-3 or TRBV12-4 and TRBJ2-3; the D gene is possibly TRBD2 (5 bases). V lost 8 bases, J lost 3 bases, and 18 bases lay in between. CDR3 length equals 15 residues. The CDR3 loop is CASGAEGSRTDTQYF. DNA of the CDR3: TGTGCCAGCGGAGCCGAAGGGAGTCGAACAGATACGCAGTATTTT.

The table lists this clonotype with a few counts. This sequence joins TRBV6-2 or TRBV6-3 and TRBJ2-4; D ambiguous. The CDR3 has 17 residues. Trimming shortened V by 6 bases and J by 6 bases, and 24 bases separated the two germline ends. Per the germline V gene, CDR1 is MNHEY and CDR2 is SVGEGT. The CDR3 reads CASRRYPMCRTRNIQYF. As DNA, the CDR3 is TGTGCCAGCAGGCGCTACCCAATGTGTCGCACCAGAAACATTCAGTACTTC.

In its sample, this clonotype was seen a few times. The chain combines TRBV12-3 or TRBV12-4 with TRBJ1-1; 7 bases agree with TRBD1. J was trimmed by 5 bases and V by 5 bases; bases with no gene match: 5. This CDR3 is 13 amino acids long. The CDR3 loop reads CASSGQAGTEAFF. The CDR3 nucleotides are TGTGCCAGCAGTGGACAGGCCGGGACTGAAGCTTTCTTT.

This clonotype occurred many times. CDR3 protein: CASSVANSGGEQFF. Written as DNA, the CDR3 is TGTGCCAGCAGTGTAGCCAACAGCGGTGGCGAGCAGTTCTTC. The rearrangement links TRBV7-2 to TRBJ2-1, with D perhaps TRBD2 (5 bases). CDR3 length: 14 residues. The ends were cut back, 6 bases at V and 10 bases at J, with 19 bases in the middle. The germline gives CDR1 SGHTA, CDR2 FQGNSA.

In DNA form, the CDR3 reads TGCGCCAGCAGCCCCACCTACCGGGACAGGGGTGAGCAGTACTTC. It yields the protein CASSPTYRDRGEQYF. The chain is built from TRBV5-1 and TRBJ2-7; 10 bases match TRBD1. The CDR3 loop spans 15 amino acids. J gave up 7 bases and V 4 bases, and 11 bases lay outside the gene matches. From germline, CDR1 is SGHRS and CDR2 YFSETQ.

This clonotype was picked up many times. The chain links TRBV19 to TRBJ2-6, with D hard to call. Trimming shortened V by 2 bases and J by 2 bases, and 13 bases separated the two germline ends. The CDR3 is 17 amino acids. Germline values: CDR1 LNHDA, CDR2 SQIVND (reference sequence). The CDR3 protein is CASSIPFDIAGANVLTF. In nucleotides, the CDR3 is TGTGCCAGTAGTATACCGTTCGACATCGCTGGGGCCAACGTCCTGACTTTC. Full variable domain (remainder filled in from reference TRBV19 and TRBJ2-6): DGGITQSPKYLFRKEGQNVTLSCEQNLNHDAMYWYRQDPGQGLRLIYYSQIVNDFQKGDIAEGYSVSREKKESFPLTVTSAQKNPTAFYLCASSIPFDIAGANVLTFGAGSRLTVL.